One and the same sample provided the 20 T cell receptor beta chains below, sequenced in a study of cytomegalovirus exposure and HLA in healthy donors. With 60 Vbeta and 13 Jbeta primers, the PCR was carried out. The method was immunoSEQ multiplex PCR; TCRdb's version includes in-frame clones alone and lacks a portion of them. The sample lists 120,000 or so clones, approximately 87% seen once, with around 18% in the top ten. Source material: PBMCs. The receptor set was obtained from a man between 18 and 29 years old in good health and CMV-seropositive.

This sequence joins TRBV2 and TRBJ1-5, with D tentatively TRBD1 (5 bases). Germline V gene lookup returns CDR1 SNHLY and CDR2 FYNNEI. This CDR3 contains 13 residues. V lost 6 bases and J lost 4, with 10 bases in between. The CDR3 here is CASREQGNQPQHF. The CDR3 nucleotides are TGTGCCAGCAGGGAGCAGGGTAATCAGCCCCAGCATTTT.

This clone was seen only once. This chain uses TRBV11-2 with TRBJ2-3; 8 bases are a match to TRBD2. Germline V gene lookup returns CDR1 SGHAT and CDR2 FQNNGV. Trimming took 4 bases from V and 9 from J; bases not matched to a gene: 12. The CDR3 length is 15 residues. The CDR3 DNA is TGTGCCAGCAGCTCCGGACTAGCCAGAACACTCACGCAGTATTTT. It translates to CASSSGLARTLTQYF.

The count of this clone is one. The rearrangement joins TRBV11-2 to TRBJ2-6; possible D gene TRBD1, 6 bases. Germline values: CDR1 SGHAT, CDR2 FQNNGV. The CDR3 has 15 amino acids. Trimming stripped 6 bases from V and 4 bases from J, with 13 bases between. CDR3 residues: CASRPIRGGANVLTF. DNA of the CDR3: TGTGCCAGCAGACCAATCAGGGGAGGGGCCAACGTCCTGACTTTC.

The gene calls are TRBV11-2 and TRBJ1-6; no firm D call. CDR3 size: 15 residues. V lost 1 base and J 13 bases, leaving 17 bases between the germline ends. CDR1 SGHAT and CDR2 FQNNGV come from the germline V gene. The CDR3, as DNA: TGTGCCAGCAGCTTAGGGGCCGCCCAGAGTACCCCCCTCCACTTT. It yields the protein CASSLGAAQSTPLHF.

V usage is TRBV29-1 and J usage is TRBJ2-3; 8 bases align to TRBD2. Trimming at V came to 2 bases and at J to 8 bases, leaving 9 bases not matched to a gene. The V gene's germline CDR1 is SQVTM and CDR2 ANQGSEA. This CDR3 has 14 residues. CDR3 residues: CSVESTGGGVTQYF. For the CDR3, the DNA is TGCAGCGTTGAATCAACGGGGGGGGGAGTTACGCAGTATTTT.

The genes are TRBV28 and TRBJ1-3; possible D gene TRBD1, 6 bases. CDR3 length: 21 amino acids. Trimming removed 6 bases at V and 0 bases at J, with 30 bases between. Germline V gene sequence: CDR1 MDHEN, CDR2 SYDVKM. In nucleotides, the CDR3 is TGTGCCAGCAGCTTCTTATACGGACAGCAGATCGTAGAACGCTCTGGAAACACCATATATTTT. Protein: CASSFLYGQQIVERSGNTIYF.

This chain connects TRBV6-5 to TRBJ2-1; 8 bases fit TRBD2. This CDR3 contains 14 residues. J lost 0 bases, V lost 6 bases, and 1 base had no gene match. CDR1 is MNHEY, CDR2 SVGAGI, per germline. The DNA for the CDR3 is TGTGCCAGCAGGGCGGGGGGCTCCTACAATGAGCAGTTCTTC. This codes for CASRAGGSYNEQFF.

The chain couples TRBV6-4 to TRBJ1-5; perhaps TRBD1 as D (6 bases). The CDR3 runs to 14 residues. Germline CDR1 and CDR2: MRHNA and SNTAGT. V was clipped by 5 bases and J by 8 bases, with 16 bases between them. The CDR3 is CASSPEGGSEPQHF. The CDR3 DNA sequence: TGTGCCAGCAGTCCGGAGGGGGGGTCTGAGCCCCAGCATTTT.

The CDR3 region has the DNA TGTGCCAGCAGTTACTCGAAGGCAGGGCTGAACACTGAAGCTTTCTTT. Translation gives CASSYSKAGLNTEAFF. The chain uses TRBV6-5 and TRBJ1-1; tentative D call: TRBD1 (5 bases). Per the germline V gene, CDR1 is MNHEY and CDR2 is SVGAGI. V was clipped by 0 bases and J by 0 bases, with 11 bases between them. This CDR3 region has 16 residues.

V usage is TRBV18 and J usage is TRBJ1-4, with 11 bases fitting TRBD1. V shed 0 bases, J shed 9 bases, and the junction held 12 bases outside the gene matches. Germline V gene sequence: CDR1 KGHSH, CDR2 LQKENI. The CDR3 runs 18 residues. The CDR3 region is CASSPPNIPDRGRKKLFF. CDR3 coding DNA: TGTGCCAGCTCACCACCGAACATCCCGGACAGGGGGCGGAAAAAACTGTTTTTT.

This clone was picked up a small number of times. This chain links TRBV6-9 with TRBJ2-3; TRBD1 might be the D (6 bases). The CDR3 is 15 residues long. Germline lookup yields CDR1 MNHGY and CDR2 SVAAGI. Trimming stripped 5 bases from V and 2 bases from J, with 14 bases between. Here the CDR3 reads CASSAPGQITDTQYF. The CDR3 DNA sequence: TGTGCCAGCAGTGCACCTGGACAGATCACAGATACGCAGTATTTT.

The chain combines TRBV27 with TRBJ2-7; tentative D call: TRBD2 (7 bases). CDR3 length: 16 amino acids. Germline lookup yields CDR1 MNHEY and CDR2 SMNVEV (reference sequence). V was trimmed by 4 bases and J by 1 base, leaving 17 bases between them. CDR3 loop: CASSSPTGRGSYEQYF. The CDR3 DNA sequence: TGTGCCAGCAGTTCCCCCACAGGGAGGGGATCCTACGAGCAGTACTTC.

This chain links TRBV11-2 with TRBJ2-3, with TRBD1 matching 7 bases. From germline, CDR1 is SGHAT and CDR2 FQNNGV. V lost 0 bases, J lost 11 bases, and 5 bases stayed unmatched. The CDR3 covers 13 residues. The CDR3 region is CASSLDPGGRQYF. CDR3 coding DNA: TGTGCCAGCAGCTTAGACCCAGGGGGAAGGCAGTATTTT.

For the CDR3, the DNA is TGTGCCAGCAGTTTAGGGGGCAGCCTCTGGTCACCCCTCCACTTT. It is translated as CASSLGGSLWSPLHF. The chain employs TRBV27 and TRBJ1-6; tentative D call: TRBD1 (6 bases). The germline V gene has CDR1 MNHEY and CDR2 SMNVEV (reference sequence). This CDR3 region has 15 residues. Deletions cut 2 bases from V and 10 bases from J, with 15 bases between.

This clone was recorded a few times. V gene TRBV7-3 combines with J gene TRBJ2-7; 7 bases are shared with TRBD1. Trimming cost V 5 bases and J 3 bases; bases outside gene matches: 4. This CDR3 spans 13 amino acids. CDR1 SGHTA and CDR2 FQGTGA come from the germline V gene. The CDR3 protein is CASSQGQNYEQYF. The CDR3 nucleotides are TGTGCCAGCAGCCAGGGACAGAACTACGAGCAGTACTTC. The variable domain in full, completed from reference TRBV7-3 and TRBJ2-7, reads GAGVSQTPSNKVTEKGKYVELRCDPISGHTALYWYRQSLGQGPEFLIYFQGTGAADDSGLPNDRFFAVRPEGSVSTLKIQRTERGDSAVYLCASSQGQNYEQYFGPGTRLTVT.

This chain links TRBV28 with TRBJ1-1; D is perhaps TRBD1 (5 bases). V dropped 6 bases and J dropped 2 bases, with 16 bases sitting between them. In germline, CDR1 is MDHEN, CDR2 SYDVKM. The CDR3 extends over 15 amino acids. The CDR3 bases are TGTGCCAGCAGCGGACGGTGGGGCGGTAACACTGAAGCTTTCTTT. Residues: CASSGRWGGNTEAFF.

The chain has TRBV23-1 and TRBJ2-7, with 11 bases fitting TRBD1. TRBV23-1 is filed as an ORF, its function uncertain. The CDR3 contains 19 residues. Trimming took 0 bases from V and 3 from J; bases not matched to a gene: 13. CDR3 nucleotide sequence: TGCGCCAGCAGTCAATCGGGCCTAGGACAGGGGGCCCCCCTCTACGAGCAGTACTTC. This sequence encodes CASSQSGLGQGAPLYEQYF.

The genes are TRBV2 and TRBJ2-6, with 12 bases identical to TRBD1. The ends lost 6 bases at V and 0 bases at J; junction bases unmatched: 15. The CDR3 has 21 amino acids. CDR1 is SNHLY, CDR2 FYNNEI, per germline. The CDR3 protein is CASSMGQGAPTSLSGANVLTF. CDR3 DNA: TGTGCCAGCAGCATGGGACAGGGGGCGCCTACCTCTCTCTCTGGGGCCAACGTCCTGACTTTC. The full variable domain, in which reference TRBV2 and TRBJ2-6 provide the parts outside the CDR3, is EPEVTQTPSHQVTQMGQEVILRCVPISNHLYFYWYRQILGQKVEFLVSFYNNEISEKSEIFDDQFSVERPDGSNFTLKIRSTKLEDSAMYFCASSMGQGAPTSLSGANVLTFGAGSRLTVL.

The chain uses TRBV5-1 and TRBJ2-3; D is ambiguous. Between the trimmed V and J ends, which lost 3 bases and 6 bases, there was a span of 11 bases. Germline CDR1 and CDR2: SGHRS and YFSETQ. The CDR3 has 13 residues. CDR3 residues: CASSSAVSDTQYF. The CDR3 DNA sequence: TGCGCCAGCAGCTCCGCGGTAAGCGATACGCAGTATTTT.

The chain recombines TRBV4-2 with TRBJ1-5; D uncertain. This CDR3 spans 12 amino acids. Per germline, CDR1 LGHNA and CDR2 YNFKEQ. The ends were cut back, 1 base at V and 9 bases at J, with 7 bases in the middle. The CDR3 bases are TGTGCCAGCAGCCAAGCCGAGGGGCCCCAGCATTTT. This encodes CASSQAEGPQHF.